The rows below give T cell receptor beta chains drawn from one sample of a study of T cells in narcolepsy. Produced via immunoSEQ multiplex PCR; TCRdb's table is partial and in-frame only. The sample includes tens of thousands of clones, about 80% of them seen just once. The sample taken for sequencing was CD45RA- memory CD4+ T cells from PBMCs. These receptor sequences come from a human donor with narcolepsy. Each CDR3 is given with its conserved first and last residue. D genes are given only for firm matches. For some rows the clone size is stated as once, few or many, or as a class when expanded; others skip it.

size | J | V | D | DNA | CDR3
- | TRBJ2-6 | TRBV5-1 | - | TGCGCCAGCAGCTTGGGTGGGTTATCTGGGGCCAACGTCCTGACTTTC | CASSLGGLSGANVLTF
- | TRBJ1-3 | TRBV4-1 | - | TGCGCCAGCAGTGGAAACACCATATATTTT | CASSGNTIYF
few | TRBJ1-2 | TRBV6-5 | TRBD1 | TGTGCCAGCAGAATCTTACAGGGGGCGGGCTATGGCTACACCTTC | CASRILQGAGYGYTF
- | TRBJ1-1 | TRBV6-5 | TRBD1 | TGTGCCAGCAGTTTGGCAGGGGGGACTGAAGCTTTCTTT | CASSLAGGTEAFF
- | TRBJ2-5 | TRBV7-3 | - | TGTGCCAGCAGCCAAATGGTGGGAGAGACCCAGTACTTC | CASSQMVGETQYF
- | TRBJ2-7 | TRBV6-5 | TRBD1 | TGTGCCAGCAGTATCGCCGGGACAGGGACCTACGAGCAGTACTTC | CASSIAGTGTYEQYF
- | TRBJ1-2 | TRBV19 | - | TGTGCCAGTAGGGTAGGCAATTATGGCTACACCTTC | CASRVGNYGYTF
- | TRBJ2-1 | TRBV15 | - | TGTGCCACCAGCAGAGTAGAGTTCTTC | CATSRVEFF
- | TRBJ1-4 | TRBV29-1 | - | TGCAGCGTTGTGGGGGTTGCAACTAATGAAAAACTGTTTTTT | CSVVGVATNEKLFF
- | TRBJ2-7 | TRBV18 | - | TGTGCCAGCTCACCAAGCCAGACCCTATCTGGCGAGCAGTACTTC | CASSPSQTLSGEQYF